This T cell receptor beta chain was recorded in a study of OX40 agonist ivuxolimab in advanced cancers. Samples of blood were obtained at baseline, on cycle 4 day 1, and on cycle 7 day 1. Remarks on this clone: The antigen is not known.

Profiling relied on immunoSEQ multiplex PCR, and the TCRdb table lists in-frame clones only, not all of them. The sample lists about 48,000 clones; around 83% were seen once. Broader study findings: On average, CD8+ T cells showed a greater number of expanded clones than CD4+. Within 6 weeks, CD4+ and CD8+ blood T cells expanded clonally at 0.1 to 3.0 mg/kg.

Trimming shortened V by 5 bases and J by 4 bases, and 19 bases separated the two germline ends. CDR3 length: 16 amino acids. CDR1 SGHVS and CDR2 FQNEAQ come from the germline V gene. The chain recombines TRBV7-8 with TRBJ2-3; tentative D call: TRBD2 (5 bases). The material was CD4+ or CD8+ T cells sorted from blood, obtained in a trial of the OX40 agonist ivuxolimab. The clonotype comes from an adult with an advanced solid tumor such as melanoma, head and neck, liver or kidney cancer. The chain's CDR3 is CASSKTGVRGSDTQYF. Here the CDR3 DNA reads TGTGCCAGCAGCAAAACCGGGGTGAGAGGGTCAGATACGCAGTATTTT.